The entry that follows covers one T cell receptor (beta chain) sequence. Its antigen is not yet known. Qualities for individual bases were not recorded, and no much larger clone is one base off. This sample was included in a study of blood T cell repertoires in COVID-19 (dated by TCRdb to the early 2020s). As for the study more broadly: The collaborator samples originated in the United States, Italy and Spain and spanned the acute and convalescent phases of COVID-19. A de-identified subject ID, COVID-19 status, age in years and sex were almost always included in the sample metadata. The dataset comprised deeply sampled blood TCRbeta repertoires from subjects exposed to, actively infected with, or recovered from COVID-19. Where available, HLA class I and class II types were obtained from metadata supplied by the sample provider rather than from assay-based typing. Samples were obtained from the ongoing ImmuneRACE study (first 160 participants) and from over a thousand subjects provided by 6 global collaborators. A freely available public database, intended as a resource for researchers studying the immune response to SARS-CoV-2, is where the repertoires were released. The prospective study material was composed of cDNA or gDNA derived from T cells, B-cell-depleted T cells, or PBMCs.

Results the study describes overall, beyond this receptor: The quantity of clinical and demographic metadata differed by source and by participant and was supplied without curation.

In Seattle, one collaborating source enrolled patients while the infection was active and tracked those patients longitudinally over the course of disease. Whole blood was collected in K2EDTA tubes by collaborating institutions according to the institutions' own protocols. For TCRbeta analysis, collaborator samples were shipped as frozen whole blood, as isolated PBMCs, or as DNA extracted from either sample type. Trimming costs V 6 bases and J 5 bases, and their ends lie 10 bases apart. Measured from the cysteine to the phenylalanine, the CDR3 is 11 residues long. Here the CDR3 DNA is all that survives: 33 bases in frame from base 1. Via the germline V gene (reference sequence), CDR1 is DFQATT and CDR2 SNEGSKA. TCRbeta CDR3 regions were amplified from genomic DNA by means of the immunoSEQ Assay, a bias-controlled multiplex PCR. Turning to the authors' computational methods: Within the assay, amplification of reference gene primers was used to estimate how many nucleated cells each sample contained. Sequence reads were collapsed and filtered to measure the absolute abundance of every unique TCRbeta CDR3 rearrangement. Productive Simpson clonality was computed per sample as the square root of Simpson's diversity index over productive rearrangements. TCRdb carries this immuneACCESS record with in-frame sequences only. Its versions omit some clonotypes, under half of them owing to an unresolved V gene in the studies checked, with the rest unexplained. V and J calls and clone size are copied from that table; D and trimming were computed from the DNA. The sample data list hundreds of thousands of clones, and over 70% of these were observed just once. Roughly 10% of the sample is in the top ten clones.

The receptor chain draws on TRBV20-1 and TRBJ2-5; possibly the D gene is TRBD2, per 5 matching bases. The sequencing sample was made of peripheral blood. The clonotype originates from a woman aged 70-85 years with COVID-19, enrolled during active disease. The CDR3 protein sequence reads: CSAVTGETQYF. The bases are TGCAGTGCGGTTACGGGGGAGACCCAGTACTTC.